This TCR beta chain was sequenced during a study of T cell responses to AZD1222 COVID-19 vaccine. Study-wide findings and caveats: Recipients of two AZD1222 doses showed rising Spike-specific TCR breadth and depth.

V lost 5 bases, J lost 5 bases, and 11 bases stayed unmatched. The CDR3 contains 15 residues. CDR1 is MNHEY and CDR2 is SMNVEV in the germline V gene (reference sequence). Profiled with immunoSEQ multiplex PCR; TCRdb holds only in-frame clones, not every one. In the table there are 120,000 or so clones, 92% of which are singletons. Points on this clone: The antigen remains undetermined.

The specimen was peripheral blood, collected on day 0 of AZD1222 vaccination. The TCR sequence derives from an adult in good health. The V and J genes are TRBV27 and TRBJ1-1, with TRBD1 matching 7 bases. CDR3: CASSTRQGFGTEAFF. The CDR3 nucleotides read TGTGCCAGCAGTACCCGACAGGGATTTGGGACTGAAGCTTTCTTT.